This T cell receptor beta chain was found in a study of CD8 T cells in ankylosing spondylitis. This clonotype was seen repeatedly, ten times or more. Its antigen is undetermined. This CDR3 is 15 amino acids long. Germline assignment: CDR1 MNHEY and CDR2 SMNVEV (reference sequence). V shed 0 bases, J shed 5 bases, and the junction held 7 bases outside the gene matches. Generation of TCR beta libraries employed quantitative 5'-RACE incorporating molecular barcodes. TCRdb re-derived calls from the 5' RACE reads in MiXCR, one entry per CDR3 protein. The table shows a few hundred thousand distinct CDR3 sequences, with approximately 10% occurring only once. Study findings and constraints: Disease-linked clones reportedly concentrated significantly in matched ankylosing spondylitis synovial fluid.

The rearrangement links TRBV27 to TRBJ2-7, with TRBD1 matching 7 bases. This TCR was sampled from a male donor with ankylosing spondylitis or in good health (not recorded which). Sequencing used blood, either unsorted or a sorted T cell fraction (not recorded which). The DNA for the CDR3 is TGTGCCAGCAGTTTATCAGAGGGGGCGATCCACGAGCAGTACTTC. It translates to CASSLSEGAIHEQYF.